The clone carrying this TCR beta chain was picked up a small number of times. Its antigen is still unknown. Trimming removed 2 bases at V and 0 bases at J, with 14 bases between. CDR1 is GTSNPN and CDR2 is SVGIG in the germline V gene (reference sequence). The CDR3 contains 16 residues. An even split of each subset's genomic DNA across several immunoSEQ plates was performed. Using roughly 180 ng DNA, approximately 30,000 T cell genomes, the sorted-subset replicate PCRs were run. Measured with immunoSEQ multiplex PCR; TCRdb has only the in-frame clones, and not every one. The sample shows about 2.3 million clones, roughly 90% of them seen only once. This sample is part of a study of shared clonotypes between healthy human individuals. Study information: A couple of women and a few men aged 18 to 49 served as donors.

General study findings and limits: Depth of sequencing was expected to influence donor clonotype sharing.

The chain links TRBV30 to TRBJ1-5; possible D gene TRBD1, 5 bases. This sequence originates from a man aged 18 to 30 in good health. Some clones in this sample may be carry-over from other donors' samples. The material sequenced was naive CD4+ T cells from PBMCs. Subset denoted: CD45RA+ positively selected. The CDR3 sequence is CAWSSGGIHSNQPQHF. In DNA, the CDR3 is TGTGCCTGGAGTAGTGGGGGAATTCATAGCAATCAGCCCCAGCATTTT.